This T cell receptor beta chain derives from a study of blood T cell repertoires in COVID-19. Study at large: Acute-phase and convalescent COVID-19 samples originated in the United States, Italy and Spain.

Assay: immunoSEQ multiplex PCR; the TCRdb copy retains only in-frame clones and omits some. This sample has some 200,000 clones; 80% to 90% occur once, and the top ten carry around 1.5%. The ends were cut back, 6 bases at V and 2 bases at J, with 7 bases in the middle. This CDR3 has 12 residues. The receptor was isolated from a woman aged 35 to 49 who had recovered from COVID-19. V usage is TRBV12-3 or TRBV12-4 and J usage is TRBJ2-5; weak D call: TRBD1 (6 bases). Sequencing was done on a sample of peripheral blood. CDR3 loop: CASRDSQETQYF. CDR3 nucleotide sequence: TGTGCCAGCAGGGACAGTCAAGAGACCCAGTACTTC.